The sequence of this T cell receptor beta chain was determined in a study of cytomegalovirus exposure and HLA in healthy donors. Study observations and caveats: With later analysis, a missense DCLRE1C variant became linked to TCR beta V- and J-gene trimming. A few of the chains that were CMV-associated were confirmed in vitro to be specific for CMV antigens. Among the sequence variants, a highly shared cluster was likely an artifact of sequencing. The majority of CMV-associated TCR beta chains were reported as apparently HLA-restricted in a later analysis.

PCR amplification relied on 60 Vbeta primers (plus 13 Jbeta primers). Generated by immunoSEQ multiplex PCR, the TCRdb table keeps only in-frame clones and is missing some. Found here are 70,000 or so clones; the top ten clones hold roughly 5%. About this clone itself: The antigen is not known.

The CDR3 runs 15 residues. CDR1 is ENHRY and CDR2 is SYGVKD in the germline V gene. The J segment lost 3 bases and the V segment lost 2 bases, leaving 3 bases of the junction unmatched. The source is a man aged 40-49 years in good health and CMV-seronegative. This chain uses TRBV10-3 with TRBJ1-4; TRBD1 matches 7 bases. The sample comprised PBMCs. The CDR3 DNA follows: TGTGCCATCAGTGAGCCAGGGGGACCTAATGAAAAACTGTTTTTT. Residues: CAISEPGGPNEKLFF.